The source of this T cell receptor beta chain is a study of cytomegalovirus exposure and HLA in healthy donors. Study observations and caveats: Three CMV-associated chains proved CMV antigen-specific in vitro. Earlier findings revealed that most TCR beta V segments proved productive either about 90% or about 30% of the time. Analyses of presence/absence relied on an assumption of roughly uniform sequencing depth across donors.

A multiplex PCR was run with 60 Vbeta primers and 13 Jbeta primers. Source study methods: Among the unique TCR beta chains that a later analysis counted, some 73 million in all, roughly 11 million were shared. This table comes from immunoSEQ multiplex PCR, and its TCRdb copy is limited to in-frame clones, with some not included. For V, J and clone size, that table is used; D and trimming come from the DNA. The sample shows 120,000 or so clones, over 9.5% of them seen only once. As to this clone: What it recognizes is unknown.

Germline loops: CDR1 KGHSH, CDR2 LQKENI. The V end was cut by 2 bases, the J end by 5 bases, with 15 bases between. The CDR3 runs to 15 residues. The sequence came from a woman younger than 35 in good health and CMV-seropositive. Sequenced material: PBMCs. This sequence joins TRBV18 and TRBJ1-2; D remains ambiguous. The CDR3 protein is CASSPGSDGGYGYTF. For the CDR3, the DNA is TGTGCCAGCTCACCAGGCTCGGACGGAGGTTATGGCTACACCTTC.